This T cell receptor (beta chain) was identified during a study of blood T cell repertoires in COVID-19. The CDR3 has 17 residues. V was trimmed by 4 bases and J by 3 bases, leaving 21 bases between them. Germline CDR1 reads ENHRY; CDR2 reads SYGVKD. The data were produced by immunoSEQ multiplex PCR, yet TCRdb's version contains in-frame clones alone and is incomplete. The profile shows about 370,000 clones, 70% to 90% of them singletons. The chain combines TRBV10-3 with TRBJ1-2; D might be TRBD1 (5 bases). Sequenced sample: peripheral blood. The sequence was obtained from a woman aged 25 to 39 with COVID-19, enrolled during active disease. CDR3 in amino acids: CAISGLGRLREDYGYTF. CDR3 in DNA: TGTGCCATCAGTGGATTAGGGCGTCTCAGGGAGGACTATGGCTACACCTTC.